The 21 T cell receptor beta chains reported below all come from one sample, sequenced in a study of cytomegalovirus exposure and HLA in healthy donors. Primers: 60 Vbeta forward and 13 Jbeta reverse. Sequencing was performed with immunoSEQ multiplex PCR; in TCRdb, only in-frame clones are kept and a portion is missing. The table lists about 190,000 clones, roughly four fifths of them singletons, with 2.1% in the top ten. The material sequenced was PBMCs. The receptors come from a woman in her 30s in good health and CMV-seropositive.

This rearrangement joins TRBV4-3 to TRBJ2-2, with D unresolved. The CDR3 totals 14 residues. CDR1 LGHNA and CDR2 YSLEER come from the germline V gene. V was pared by 5 bases and J by 2 bases, with 9 bases between. This CDR3 reads CASSTGLNTGELFF. The DNA for the CDR3 is TGCGCCAGCAGCACCGGTCTCAACACCGGGGAGCTGTTTTTT.

The rearrangement uses TRBV28 and TRBJ1-6; 9 bases align to TRBD1. This CDR3 has 16 amino acids. The ends lost 6 bases at V and 6 bases at J; junction bases unmatched: 9. Germline V gives CDR1 MDHEN, CDR2 SYDVKM. Here the CDR3 DNA reads TGTGCCAGCAGCTCACCGGGACAGGGACCTAATTCACCCCTCCACTTT. It translates to CASSSPGQGPNSPLHF.

This clone was seen just once. This chain links TRBV4-2 with TRBJ2-3; 12 bases map to TRBD2. This CDR3 is 13 amino acids long. Trimming cost V 0 bases and J 12 bases; bases outside gene matches: 1. From germline, CDR1 is LGHNA and CDR2 YNFKEQ. CDR3 protein: CASSQETSGRQYF. CDR3 in DNA: TGTGCCAGCAGCCAAGAGACTAGCGGGAGACAGTATTTT.

The chain carries TRBV18 and TRBJ2-3; D is ambiguous. The CDR3 loop spans 14 amino acids. V shed 4 bases and J shed 0 bases, with 8 bases lying between them. Germline-derived CDR1 and CDR2 are KGHSH and LQKENI. Written as DNA, the CDR3 is TGTGCCAGCTCACACGGAGCAAGCACAGATACGCAGTATTTT. Its protein is CASSHGASTDTQYF.

The chain combines TRBV9 with TRBJ1-1; D may be TRBD1 (6 bases). V was clipped by 4 bases and J by 4 bases, with 14 bases between them. Germline lookup yields CDR1 SGDLS and CDR2 YYNGEE. CDR3 length: 14 amino acids. CDR3 residues: CASSTTGDFTEAFF. In nucleotides, the CDR3 is TGTGCCAGCAGCACGACAGGTGACTTCACTGAAGCTTTCTTT.

The chain joins TRBV9 to TRBJ1-1; maybe TRBD1 (6 bases). There are 14 residues in the CDR3. The V gene lost 4 bases and the J gene lost 2 bases, with 12 bases spanning the gap. CDR1 and CDR2 (germline): SGDLS, YYNGEE. The CDR3 DNA follows: TGTGCCAGCAGCAAGCGGACAGTCAACACTGAAGCTTTCTTT. Residues: CASSKRTVNTEAFF.

This rearrangement joins TRBV27 to TRBJ1-4; D call uncertain. Trimming left V 5 bases short and J 8 bases short, with 15 bases between. This CDR3 is 14 amino acids long. Germline V lookup: CDR1 MNHEY, CDR2 SMNVEV (reference sequence). Here the CDR3 DNA reads TGTGCCAGCAGTCTGTGGAGTTTATCCGAAAAACTGTTTTTT. Translated: CASSLWSLSEKLFF. Full variable domain (missing parts from reference TRBV27 and TRBJ1-4): EAQVTQNPRYLITVTGKKLTVTCSQNMNHEYMSWYRQDPGLGLRQIYYSMNVEVTDKGDVPEGYKVSRKEKRNFPLILESPSPNQTSLYFCASSLWSLSEKLFFGSGTQLSVL.

V is TRBV12-5 and J is TRBJ2-1; 10 nucleotides line up with TRBD2. The CDR3 spans 15 residues. Germline V gene data show CDR1 as LGHNT and CDR2 as FRNRAP. V shed 6 bases, J shed 9 bases, and the junction held 11 bases outside the gene matches. The CDR3 sequence is CASGPGLAENSEQFF. The CDR3 bases are TGTGCTAGTGGCCCCGGACTAGCGGAAAATAGTGAGCAGTTCTTC.

The CDR3 here is CAISESAGRAAGELFF. As DNA, the CDR3 is TGTGCCATCAGTGAGTCGGCTGGCAGGGCCGCCGGGGAGCTGTTTTTT. The gene calls are TRBV10-3 and TRBJ2-2; D perhaps matches TRBD1 (5 bases). The V end was cut by 0 bases, the J end by 6 bases, with 14 bases between. Germline CDR1 ENHRY, CDR2 SYGVKD. The CDR3 extends over 16 amino acids.

This CDR3 is CASSGQYGNQPQHF. The CDR3 nucleotides read TGTGCCAGCAGCGGACAGTATGGCAATCAGCCCCAGCATTTT. This chain uses TRBV27 with TRBJ1-5, with D perhaps matching TRBD1 (6 bases). Trimming left V 6 bases short and J 2 bases short, with 11 bases between. CDR3 length equals 14 residues. The germline V gene encodes CDR1 MNHEY and CDR2 SMNVEV (reference sequence).

This sequence joins TRBV10-3 and TRBJ2-7; 8 nucleotides agree with TRBD2. CDR3 size: 15 residues. Germline-derived CDR1 and CDR2 are ENHRY and SYGVKD. J lost 5 bases, V lost 3 bases, and 9 bases had no gene match. The CDR3 region has the DNA TGTGCCATCAGTGATAATCCCACGACTAGCGACGAGCAGTACTTC. Its translation is CAISDNPTTSDEQYF.

The V gene is TRBV2, the J gene TRBJ1-1; D call uncertain. V lost 3 bases to trimming and J lost 4 bases, with 9 bases between them. The CDR3 covers 13 residues. From germline, CDR1 is SNHLY and CDR2 FYNNEI. The CDR3 loop reads CASSDLSGTEAFF. The CDR3 nucleotides are TGTGCCAGCAGTGACCTTTCGGGCACTGAAGCTTTCTTT.

The chain uses TRBV5-1 and TRBJ2-2; TRBD2 aligns across 8 bases. Germline trimming cut 7 bases from V and 6 bases from J; bases unmatched to any gene: 5. Per the germline V gene, CDR1 is SGHRS and CDR2 is YFSETQ. The CDR3 is 13 residues long. CDR3 in amino acids: CASGREGPGELFF. The CDR3 bases are TGCGCCAGCGGCCGGGAGGGTCCCGGGGAGCTGTTTTTT.

This sequence joins TRBV7-2 and TRBJ1-5; 8 nucleotides align to TRBD1. V gave up 1 base and J gave up 5 bases; unmatched junction bases: 4. CDR1 SGHTA and CDR2 FQGNSA come from the germline V gene. CDR3 length equals 15 residues. In nucleotides, the CDR3 is TGTGCCAGCAGCTTAGAGCCAGGGGGCTATCAGCCCCAGCATTTT. Protein sequence: CASSLEPGGYQPQHF.

This chain's CDR3 is CASSFYRGTNTEAFF. In nucleotides, the CDR3 is TGCGCCAGCAGCTTTTATCGGGGTACCAACACTGAAGCTTTCTTT. The V call is TRBV5-1, the J call TRBJ1-1, with D unclear. The germline gives CDR1 SGHRS, CDR2 YFSETQ. This CDR3 spans 15 amino acids. Trimming removed 2 bases from V and 2 bases from J, with 13 bases in between.

The genes are TRBV5-3 and TRBJ2-7, with D perhaps TRBD2 (6 bases). TRBV5-3 is an ORF; its function is uncertain. V shed 1 base and J shed 1 base, with 12 bases lying between them. CDR3 length equals 15 residues. CDR3 loop: CARSLTSPSSYEQYF. CDR3 in DNA: TGTGCCAGAAGCTTGACTAGCCCCTCTTCCTACGAGCAGTACTTC.

This clone was seen once. The CDR3, as DNA: TGTGCCAGCAGCTTAGTCGGGAGCGCAGATACGCAGTATTTT. It is translated as CASSLVGSADTQYF. The rearrangement uses TRBV11-3 and TRBJ2-3; weak D call: TRBD2 (6 bases). Germline CDR1 reads SGHNT; CDR2 reads YENEEA. This CDR3 comprises 14 residues. V was trimmed by 1 base and J by 4 bases, leaving 9 bases between them.

Concerning this clone: The junction departs from germline at one end; a sequencing error may be responsible. V usage is TRBV7-9 and J usage is TRBJ1-2; 8 bases map to TRBD1. Germline V gene lookup returns CDR1 SEHNR and CDR2 FQNEAQ (reference sequence). CDR3 length: 15 residues. This CDR3 is CASSSGQGIIYGYTF. CDR3 DNA sequence: TGTGCCAGTAGCTCAGGACAGGGCATTATATATGGCTACACCTTC.

The rearrangement links TRBV4-1 to TRBJ1-1, with a weak D call TRBD1 (6 bases). Trimming shortened V by 4 bases and J by 2 bases, and 11 bases separated the two germline ends. The germline gives CDR1 MGHRA, CDR2 YSYEKL. The CDR3 totals 14 residues. CDR3 protein: CASSRGQRNTEAFF. CDR3 sequence (DNA): TGCGCCAGCAGCCGCGGACAGAGAAACACTGAAGCTTTCTTT.

The V call is TRBV29-1, the J call TRBJ2-3; D possibly corresponds to TRBD2 (6 bases). Germline values: CDR1 SQVTM, CDR2 ANQGSEA. V was cut by 2 bases and J by 6 bases, with 12 bases left in between. There are 13 residues in the CDR3. This CDR3 is CSVERGSMDTQYF. The CDR3 DNA sequence: TGCAGCGTTGAACGGGGGAGTATGGATACGCAGTATTTT.

V is TRBV5-6 and J is TRBJ1-5; weak D call: TRBD1 (5 bases). The germline V and J ends were trimmed by 4 bases and 6 bases, with 17 bases remaining between them. CDR3 size: 15 residues. Germline CDR1 and CDR2: SGHDT and YYEEEE. CDR3 nucleotides: TGTGCCAGCAGCACCAGGAGGGGTTCGGGTCAGCCCCAGCATTTT. This encodes CASSTRRGSGQPQHF. The full variable domain, rest sourced from reference TRBV5-6 and TRBJ1-5, is DAGVTQSPTHLIKTRGQQVTLRCSPKSGHDTVSWYQQALGQGPQFIFQYYEEEERQRGNFPDRFSGHQFPNYSSELNVNALLLGDSALYLCASSTRRGSGQPQHFGDGTRLSIL.